Listed here is a single TCR beta chain. This sample was included in a study of Ad26.COV2.S vaccination and SARS-CoV-2 variants. In the study overall: The COV1001 Ad26.COV2.S trial arm included the donor. Participants got Ad26.COV2.S intramuscularly, once or twice 56 days apart.

V was cut by 0 bases and J by 2 bases, with 14 bases left in between. The CDR3 has 17 amino acids. Germline V CDR1 and CDR2: SGHRS, YFSETQ. This table comes from immunoSEQ multiplex PCR, and its TCRdb copy is limited to in-frame clones, with some not included. Of a few hundred thousand clones listed, roughly 90% were seen once; the top ten hold 12%. Treatment defined: about 20 received Ad26.COV2.S at low or high dose, single or two shots; roughly five received placebo; per-sample allocation not given. Vaccine and placebo recipients were sampled on day 63 after the first injection. An Ad26 vector expressing Wuhan-strain SARS-CoV-2 spike constituted the vaccine.

The chain carries TRBV5-1 and TRBJ1-4; D uncertain. Sequencing was performed on peripheral blood, taken in a trial of Ad26.COV2.S vaccine versus placebo. The receptor was derived from a person aged 18-65 years who received the Ad26.COV2.S COVID-19 vaccine or a placebo. DNA for the CDR3: TGCGCCAGCAGCTTGGTGTGGCCAGTCGGGACTAATGAAAAACTGTTTTTT. Translated: CASSLVWPVGTNEKLFF.